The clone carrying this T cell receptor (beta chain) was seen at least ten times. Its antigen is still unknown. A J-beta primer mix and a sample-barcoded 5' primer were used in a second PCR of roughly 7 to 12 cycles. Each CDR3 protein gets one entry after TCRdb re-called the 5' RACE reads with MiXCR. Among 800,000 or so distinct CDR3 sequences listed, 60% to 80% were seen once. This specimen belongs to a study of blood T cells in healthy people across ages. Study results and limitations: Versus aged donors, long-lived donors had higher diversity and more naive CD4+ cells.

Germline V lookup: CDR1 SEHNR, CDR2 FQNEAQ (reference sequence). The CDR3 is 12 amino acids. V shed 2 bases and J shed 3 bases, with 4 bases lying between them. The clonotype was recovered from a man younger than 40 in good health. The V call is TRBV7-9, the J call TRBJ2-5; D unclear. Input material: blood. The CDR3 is CASSLSEETQYF. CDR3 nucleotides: TGTGCCAGCAGCTTATCCGAAGAGACCCAGTACTTC.